A single count supports the clone carrying this TCR beta chain. Antigen specificity is unknown. The repertoire was sequenced with immunoSEQ multiplex PCR; TCRdb's copy has only in-frame clones and lacks some. The data hold about 180,000 clones, with 70% to 90% observed a single time. The CDR3 has 15 amino acids. V lost 1 base and J 5 bases, leaving 12 bases between the germline ends. Per germline, CDR1 SEHNR and CDR2 FQNEAQ (reference sequence). The sample originates from a study of Ad26.COV2.S vaccination and SARS-CoV-2 variants. Study results and caveats: TCR breadth and depth estimates may have understated total T cell responses. The placebo group had lower spike-specific TCR breadth than the vaccine recipients did. Comparable non-spike TCR breadth was observed in vaccine and placebo recipients.

The sequence derives from a human donor who had recovered from COVID-19. The chain links TRBV7-9 to TRBJ1-3, with D tentatively TRBD1 (5 bases). The sequences come from peripheral blood, collected after recovery from COVID-19. CDR3 in amino acids: CASSLVGVARNTIYF. The DNA of the CDR3 is TGTGCCAGCAGCTTAGTAGGGGTAGCGAGAAACACCATATATTTT. The entire variable domain, with the rest obtained from reference TRBV7-9 and TRBJ1-3, is as follows: DTGVSQNPRHKITKRGQNVTFRCDPISEHNRLYWYRQTLGQGPEFLTYFQNEAQLEKSRLLSDRFSAERPKGSFSTLEIQRTEQGDSAMYLCASSLVGVARNTIYFGEGSWLTVV.